The 28 T cell receptor beta chains below come from one sample, sequenced in a study of blood T cell repertoires in COVID-19 (dated by TCRdb to 2018 to 2020). Libraries were made using the immunoSEQ multiplex PCR assay. Here the immuneACCESS table is served through TCRdb, limited to in-frame sequences with V and J called. Missing clones are a known gap in these copies; in checked studies unresolved V genes cover under half, and the rest lacks a known reason. Present in this sample are about 62,000 clones, around 89% of which were seen just once. Roughly 18% of the sample goes to the ten largest clones. Sequencing was performed on peripheral blood. These receptors all come from a woman in her sixties with COVID-19, enrolled during active disease.

The rearrangement uses TRBV28 and TRBJ1-5, with unresolved D. Deletions cut 6 bases from V and 4 bases from J, with 7 bases between. Per the germline V gene, CDR1 is MDHEN and CDR2 is SYDVKM. This CDR3 is 12 amino acids long. The CDR3 is CASRTGNQPQHF. The CDR3 DNA reads TGTGCCAGCAGGACGGGGAATCAGCCCCAGCATTTT. Full variable domain (remainder filled in from reference TRBV28 and TRBJ1-5): DVKVTQSSRYLVKRTGEKVFLECVQDMDHENMFWYRQDPGLGLRLIYFSYDVKMKEKGDIPEGYSVSREKKERFSLILESASTNQTSMYLCASRTGNQPQHFGDGTRLSIL.

The chain couples TRBV6-5 to TRBJ1-1; maybe TRBD1 (5 bases). Germline assignment: CDR1 MNHEY and CDR2 SVGAGI. The CDR3 is 13 residues long. V was shortened by 7 bases and J by 1 base, with 10 bases between the two germline ends. CDR3 in amino acids: CASKRGKNTEAFF. CDR3 nucleotides: TGTGCCAGCAAGCGGGGGAAGAACACTGAAGCTTTCTTT.

The chain links TRBV19 to TRBJ2-7, with D possibly being TRBD2 (5 bases). V lost 9 bases, J lost 2 bases, and 17 bases lay in between. The germline gives CDR1 LNHDA, CDR2 SQIVND (reference sequence). This CDR3 spans 14 amino acids. CDR3 nucleotides: TGTGCCAGCCAGACCCGGACTCTCCCCTACGAGCAGTACTTC. It translates to CASQTRTLPYEQYF.

The J gene is TRBJ2-2, the V gene TRBV20-1, with 8 bases lining up with TRBD2. The CDR3 is made up of 15 amino acids. The junction had 5 bases not matched to a gene; V was cut back by 3 bases and J by 2 bases. Germline V gene data show CDR1 as DFQATT and CDR2 as SNEGSKA (reference sequence). The CDR3 DNA is TGCAGTGCTAGTGGGCTAGCGGGCAACACCGGGGAGCTGTTTTTT. Amino acid sequence: CSASGLAGNTGELFF.

The rearrangement joins TRBV5-4 to TRBJ1-2, with D perhaps TRBD1 (5 bases). Per germline, CDR1 SGHNT and CDR2 YYREEE (reference sequence). The CDR3 sequence is 15 residues long. Deletions cut 4 bases from V and 2 bases from J, with 15 bases between. The CDR3 nucleotides read TGTGCCAGCAGCCGTGTAACAGGCCTCAACTATGGCTACACCTTC. Its translation: CASSRVTGLNYGYTF.

The chain combines TRBV15 with TRBJ2-7; 7 positions match TRBD2. V dropped 1 base and J dropped 5; count of bases not matched to a gene: 8. This CDR3 is 15 amino acids long. Per germline, CDR1 LNHNV and CDR2 YYDKDF (reference sequence). CDR3 in amino acids: CATSRGGGRTHEQYF. The CDR3 DNA reads TGTGCCACCAGCAGAGGGGGGGGGAGAACCCACGAGCAGTACTTC.

This chain joins TRBV15 and TRBJ1-1; D ambiguous. The CDR3 covers 11 residues. Trimming shortened V by 1 base and J by 5 bases, and 2 bases separated the two germline ends. Germline CDR1 reads LNHNV; CDR2 reads YYDKDF (reference sequence). The CDR3 loop reads CATSRATEAFF. The DNA for the CDR3 is TGTGCCACCAGCAGAGCGACTGAAGCTTTCTTT.

The chain carries TRBV5-6 and TRBJ2-7; 7 bases fit TRBD2. The germline CDR1 and CDR2 sequences are SGHDT and YYEEEE. The CDR3 is made up of 16 amino acids. Trimming took 1 base from V and 2 from J; bases not matched to a gene: 9. CDR3 in amino acids: CASSLRPTSRAYEQYF. The CDR3 coding sequence is TGTGCCAGCAGCTTGAGGCCGACTAGCCGGGCCTACGAGCAGTACTTC. Filled out from reference TRBV5-6 and TRBJ2-7, the complete variable domain reads DAGVTQSPTHLIKTRGQQVTLRCSPKSGHDTVSWYQQALGQGPQFIFQYYEEEERQRGNFPDRFSGHQFPNYSSELNVNALLLGDSALYLCASSLRPTSRAYEQYFGPGTRLTVT.

The chain recombines TRBV4-1 with TRBJ1-2; possibly TRBD1 for D (5 bases). Germline V gene data show CDR1 as MGHRA and CDR2 as YSYEKL. V was clipped by 4 bases and J by 2 bases, with 14 bases between them. This CDR3 is built from 15 residues. The CDR3 DNA reads as TGCGCCAGCAGCCGAGAGAGCAGGGAAAACTATGGCTACACCTTC. Amino acids: CASSRESRENYGYTF.

The chain combines TRBV10-3 with TRBJ1-5; 9 nucleotides line up with TRBD1. With V trimmed by 6 bases and J by 4 bases, 10 bases remained unmatched. The CDR3 loop spans 16 amino acids. Germline loops: CDR1 ENHRY, CDR2 SYGVKD. CDR3 DNA sequence: TGTGCCATCAGCACAGGGGGCATAGTGGAGAATCAGCCCCAGCATTTT. Its protein is CAISTGGIVENQPQHF.

About this clone itself: The sample carries other DNA sequences with the same CDR3. V is TRBV27 and J is TRBJ1-2; TRBD1 aligns across 8 bases. Germline values: CDR1 MNHEY, CDR2 SMNVEV (reference sequence). The CDR3 is made up of 12 amino acids. V lost 6 bases to trimming and J lost 4 bases; unmatched junction nucleotides: 1. Here the CDR3 reads CASSDRGYGYTF. CDR3 nucleotides: TGTGCCAGCAGCGACAGGGGCTATGGCTACACCTTC.

J is TRBJ2-2 and V is TRBV6-2 or TRBV6-3; 7 nucleotides agree with TRBD2. The CDR3 covers 14 residues. The germline V gene has CDR1 MNHEY and CDR2 SVGEGT. V lost 1 base, J lost 8 bases, and 4 bases stayed unmatched. The CDR3 protein is CASSYFAGEGELFF. CDR3 bases: TGTGCCAGCAGTTACTTCGCGGGAGAAGGGGAGCTGTTTTTT.

V and J are TRBV14 and TRBJ2-1, with 11 bases identical to TRBD2. Germline values: CDR1 SGHDN, CDR2 FVKESK. The CDR3 sequence is 16 residues long. Losses at the gene ends were 4 bases for V and 7 bases for J; bases not matched to a gene: 9. The CDR3 nucleotides are TGTGCCAGCAGCCTCCTTGGGACTAGCGGCGTGAATGAGCAGTTCTTC. Protein: CASSLLGTSGVNEQFF.

This chain uses TRBV7-6 with TRBJ2-1; D remains unclear. Germline values: CDR1 SGHVS, CDR2 FNYEAQ. CDR3 length: 18 amino acids. V was clipped by 5 bases and J by 1 base, with 21 bases between them. CDR3 in amino acids: CASSLKMALVASYNEQFF. Here the CDR3 DNA reads TGTGCCAGCAGCCTAAAAATGGCCCTAGTGGCGTCCTACAATGAGCAGTTCTTC.

This chain uses TRBV7-6 with TRBJ2-1; 8 bases align to TRBD2. The CDR3 has 17 amino acids. V was clipped by 5 bases and J by 5 bases; unmatched bases: 14. Looked up from germline, CDR1 is SGHVS and CDR2 is FNYEAQ. The CDR3 DNA is TGTGCCAGCAGCCCTACCAGGGGAGCGGGAGTAAACAATGAGCAGTTCTTC. Protein: CASSPTRGAGVNNEQFF.

The chain joins TRBV20-1 to TRBJ2-1; TRBD2 is a possible D gene (5 bases). V was pared by 3 bases and J by 10 bases, with 16 bases between. The CDR3 sequence is 13 residues long. CDR1 and CDR2 (germline): DFQATT, SNEGSKA (reference sequence). This CDR3 is CSASPFWGEEQFF. CDR3 nucleotides: TGCAGTGCTAGTCCTTTCTGGGGAGAGGAGCAGTTCTTC.

The chain carries TRBV7-9 and TRBJ1-1; 8 nucleotides align to TRBD1. Trimming cost V 2 bases and J 4 bases; bases outside gene matches: 6. Germline V gene lookup returns CDR1 SEHNR and CDR2 FQNEAQ (reference sequence). The CDR3 loop spans 15 amino acids. The CDR3 protein is CASSLRTGGGTEAFF. DNA for the CDR3: TGTGCCAGCAGCTTAAGAACAGGGGGAGGCACTGAAGCTTTCTTT.

The rearrangement links TRBV20-1 to TRBJ2-7; weak D call: TRBD2 (5 bases). The length of the CDR3 is 16 residues. The germline gives CDR1 DFQATT, CDR2 SNEGSKA (reference sequence). V shed 3 bases and J shed 4 bases, with 22 bases lying between them. Here the CDR3 reads CSASSSLNPLVYEQYF. The CDR3 bases are TGCAGTGCTAGTTCTAGCCTTAATCCCCTAGTATACGAGCAGTACTTC.

This chain uses TRBV5-6 with TRBJ2-3; 8 bases are shared with TRBD2. Looked up from germline, CDR1 is SGHDT and CDR2 is YYEEEE. This CDR3 is 15 amino acids long. With 2 bases clipped from V and 2 bases from J, the junction kept 4 bases outside the gene matches. The CDR3 nucleotides read TGTGCCAGCAGCTTACGGACTAGCAACACAGATACGCAGTATTTT. Amino acids: CASSLRTSNTDTQYF. Supplemented by reference TRBV5-6 and TRBJ2-3, the full variable domain reads DAGVTQSPTHLIKTRGQQVTLRCSPKSGHDTVSWYQQALGQGPQFIFQYYEEEERQRGNFPDRFSGHQFPNYSSELNVNALLLGDSALYLCASSLRTSNTDTQYFGPGTRLTVL.

Here the CDR3 reads CASSSQGGETQYF. As DNA, the CDR3 is TGTGCCAGCAGCTCACAGGGAGGGGAGACCCAGTACTTC. V usage is TRBV7-9 and J usage is TRBJ2-5; weak D call: TRBD2 (7 bases). The CDR3 length is 13 residues. The ends were cut back, 4 bases at V and 5 bases at J, with 11 bases in the middle. The germline V gene has CDR1 SEHNR and CDR2 FQNEAQ (reference sequence).

The chain carries TRBV6-2 or TRBV6-3 and TRBJ1-6; 8 bases match TRBD1. Losses at the gene ends were 0 bases for V and 12 bases for J; bases not matched to a gene: 16. The CDR3 has 18 amino acids. The germline gives CDR1 MNHEY, CDR2 SVGEGT. CDR3 amino acids: CASSYSRFEARGHGPLHF. CDR3 DNA sequence: TGTGCCAGCAGTTACTCGAGGTTCGAGGCCAGGGGGCATGGACCCCTCCACTTT.

The rearrangement links TRBV19 to TRBJ1-5; D possibly corresponds to TRBD1 (5 bases). Trimming left V 1 base short and J 2 bases short, with 12 bases between. The CDR3 consists of 16 residues. Germline V CDR1 and CDR2: LNHDA, SQIVND (reference sequence). CDR3 loop: CASSIGGVIRNQPQHF. The CDR3 DNA sequence: TGTGCCAGTAGTATAGGGGGCGTAATTCGCAATCAGCCCCAGCATTTT.

V usage is TRBV24-1 and J usage is TRBJ2-5; D not resolved. The V gene lost 4 bases and the J gene lost 7 bases, with 9 bases spanning the gap. CDR3 length equals 12 residues. Germline assignment: CDR1 KGHDR and CDR2 SFDVKD. CDR3 residues: CATSDQVGTQYF. The CDR3 coding sequence is TGTGCCACCAGTGACCAGGTGGGGACCCAGTACTTC.

J is TRBJ2-7 and V is TRBV10-3; D remains unclear. Germline CDR1 and CDR2: ENHRY and SYGVKD. The CDR3 is made up of 12 amino acids. Trimming pared 3 bases from V and 3 bases from J, leaving 6 bases between. CDR3 in amino acids: CAISDLNYEQYF. CDR3 nucleotide sequence: TGTGCCATCAGTGACCTAAACTACGAGCAGTACTTC.

With regard to this clone: The same CDR3 is also encoded by other DNA sequences in this sample. The V and J genes are TRBV30 and TRBJ1-5, with D possibly TRBD1 on 5 matching bases. V was cut by 0 bases and J by 7 bases, with 10 bases left in between. The CDR3 spans 13 residues. Germline V gives CDR1 GTSNPN, CDR2 SVGIG (reference sequence). DNA for the CDR3: TGTGCCTGGAGTGTCGGAGGGGACCAGCCCCAGCATTTT. Amino acid sequence: CAWSVGGDQPQHF.

The V call is TRBV5-1, the J call TRBJ1-5; TRBD1 is a possible D gene (5 bases). V shed 0 bases and J shed 2 bases, with 12 bases lying between them. This CDR3 contains 16 residues. In germline, CDR1 is SGHRS, CDR2 YFSETQ. The CDR3 sequence: CASSLVGGSGNQPQHF. Written as DNA, the CDR3 is TGCGCCAGCAGCTTGGTCGGGGGATCCGGCAATCAGCCCCAGCATTTT.

The V and J genes are TRBV6-2 or TRBV6-3 and TRBJ2-4, with D tentatively TRBD1 (6 bases). The CDR3 runs 19 residues. Trimming pared 4 bases from V and 0 bases from J, leaving 22 bases between. The germline V gene has CDR1 MNHEY and CDR2 SVGEGT. The CDR3 DNA reads TGTGCCAGCAGTTTCACAGGGACGGGAAGCGGTGTAGCCAAAAACATTCAGTACTTC. Translation: CASSFTGTGSGVAKNIQYF.

The rearrangement joins TRBV29-1 to TRBJ1-1; TRBD1 matches at 8 bases. The CDR3 runs 12 residues. Germline trimming cut 8 bases from V and 1 base from J; bases unmatched to any gene: 3. Germline CDR1 reads SQVTM; CDR2 reads ANQGSEA. CDR3: CSPRGPNTEAFF. In DNA form, the CDR3 reads TGCAGCCCCAGGGGGCCGAACACTGAAGCTTTCTTT.